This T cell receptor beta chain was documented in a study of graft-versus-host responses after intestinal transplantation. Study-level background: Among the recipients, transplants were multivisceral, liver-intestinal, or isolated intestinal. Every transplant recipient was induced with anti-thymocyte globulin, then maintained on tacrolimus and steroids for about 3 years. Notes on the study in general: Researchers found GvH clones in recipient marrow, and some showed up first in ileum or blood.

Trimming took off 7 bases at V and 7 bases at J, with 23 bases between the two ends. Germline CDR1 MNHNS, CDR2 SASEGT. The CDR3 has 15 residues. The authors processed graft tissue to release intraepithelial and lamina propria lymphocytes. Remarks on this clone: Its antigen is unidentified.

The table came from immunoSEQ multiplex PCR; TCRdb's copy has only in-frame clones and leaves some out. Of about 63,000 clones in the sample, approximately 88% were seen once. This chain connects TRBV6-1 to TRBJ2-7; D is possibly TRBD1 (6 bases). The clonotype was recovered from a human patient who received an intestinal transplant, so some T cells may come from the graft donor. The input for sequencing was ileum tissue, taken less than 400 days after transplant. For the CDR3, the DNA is TGTGCCAGCATCCTCGTTACAGGGCCTCGCGGAGAGCAGTACTTC. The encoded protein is CASILVTGPRGEQYF.